This TCR beta chain was sequenced for a study of T cells after yellow fever vaccination. Study-wide results and limits: Post-booster samples contained most primary-vaccination clones (nearly 98% CD4, around 89% CD8). The CD4 compartment and the CD8 compartment contained a small share of clonotypes in common.

V was pared by 4 bases and J by 4 bases, with 14 bases between. The CDR3 runs 15 residues. Germline V lookup: CDR1 SGHDT, CDR2 YYEEEE. Via MiXCR, TCRdb re-called the 5' RACE reads, giving one row per CDR3 protein. The top ten hold around 1% of the sample, which has approximately 250,000 distinct CDR3 sequences, 6.7% seen once. This clonotype was seen repeatedly, ten times or more. Its antigen remains unknown. This receptor was obtained from a young man who received the YFV17D yellow fever vaccine. Material: CD4+ T cells sorted from PBMCs, obtained on the day of the yellow fever booster vaccination. The chain links TRBV5-6 to TRBJ1-4, with D maybe TRBD1 (6 bases). CDR3: CASSVREGGNEKLFF. CDR3 DNA sequence: TGTGCCAGCAGCGTCCGTGAAGGGGGTAATGAAAAACTGTTTTTT.